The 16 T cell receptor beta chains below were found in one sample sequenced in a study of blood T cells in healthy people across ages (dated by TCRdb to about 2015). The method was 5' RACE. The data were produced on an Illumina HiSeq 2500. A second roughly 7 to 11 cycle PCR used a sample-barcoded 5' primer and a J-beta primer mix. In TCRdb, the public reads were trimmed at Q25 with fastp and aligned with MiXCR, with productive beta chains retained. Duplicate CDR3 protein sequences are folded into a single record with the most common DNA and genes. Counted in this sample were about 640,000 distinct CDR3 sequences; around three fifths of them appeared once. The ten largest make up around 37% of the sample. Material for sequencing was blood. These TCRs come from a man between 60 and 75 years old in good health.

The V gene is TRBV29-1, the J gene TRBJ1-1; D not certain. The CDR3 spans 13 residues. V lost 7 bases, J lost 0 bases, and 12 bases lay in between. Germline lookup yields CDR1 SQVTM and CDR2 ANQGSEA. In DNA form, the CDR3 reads TGCAGCGCCCGCCTAAGCATGAACACTGAAGCTTTCTTT. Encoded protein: CSARLSMNTEAFF.

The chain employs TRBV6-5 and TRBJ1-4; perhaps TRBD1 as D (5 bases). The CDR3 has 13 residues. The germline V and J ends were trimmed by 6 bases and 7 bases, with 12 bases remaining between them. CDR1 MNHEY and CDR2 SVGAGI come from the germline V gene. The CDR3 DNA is TGTGCCAGCAGAAGGACAAGAGGTGAAAAACTGTTTTTT. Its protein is CASRRTRGEKLFF.

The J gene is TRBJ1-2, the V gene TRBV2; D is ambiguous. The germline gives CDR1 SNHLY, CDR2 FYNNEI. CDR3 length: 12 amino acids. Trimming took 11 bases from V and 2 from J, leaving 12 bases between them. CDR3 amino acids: CAEGLGNYGYTF. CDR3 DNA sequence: TGTGCCGAAGGGCTGGGGAACTATGGCTACACCTTC.

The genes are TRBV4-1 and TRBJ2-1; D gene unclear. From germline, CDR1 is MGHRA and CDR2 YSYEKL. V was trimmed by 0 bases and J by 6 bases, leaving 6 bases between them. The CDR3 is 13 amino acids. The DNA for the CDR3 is TGCGCCAGCAGCCAAGAAACCGGCAATGAGCAGTTCTTC. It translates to CASSQETGNEQFF.

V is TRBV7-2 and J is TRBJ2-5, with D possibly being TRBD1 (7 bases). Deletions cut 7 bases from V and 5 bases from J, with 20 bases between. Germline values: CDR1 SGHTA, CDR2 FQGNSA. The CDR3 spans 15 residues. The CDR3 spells CASTTQPAGGETQYF. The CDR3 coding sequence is TGTGCCAGCACGACACAGCCTGCAGGGGGGGAGACCCAGTACTTC.

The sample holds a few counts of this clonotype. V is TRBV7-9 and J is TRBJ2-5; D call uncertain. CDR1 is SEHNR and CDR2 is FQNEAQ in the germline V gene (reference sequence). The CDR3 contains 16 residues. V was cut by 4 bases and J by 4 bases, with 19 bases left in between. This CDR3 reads CASSSSGSPRGETQYF. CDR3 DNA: TGTGCCAGCAGCTCCTCAGGTTCTCCGCGTGGAGAGACCCAGTACTTC.

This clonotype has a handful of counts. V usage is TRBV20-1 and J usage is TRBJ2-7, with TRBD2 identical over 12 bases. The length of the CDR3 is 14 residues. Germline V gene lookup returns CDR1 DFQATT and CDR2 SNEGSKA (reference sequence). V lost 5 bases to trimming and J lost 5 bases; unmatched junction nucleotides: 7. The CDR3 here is CSAYPTSGGNEQYF. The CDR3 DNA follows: TGCAGTGCTTACCCGACTAGCGGGGGCAACGAGCAGTACTTC.

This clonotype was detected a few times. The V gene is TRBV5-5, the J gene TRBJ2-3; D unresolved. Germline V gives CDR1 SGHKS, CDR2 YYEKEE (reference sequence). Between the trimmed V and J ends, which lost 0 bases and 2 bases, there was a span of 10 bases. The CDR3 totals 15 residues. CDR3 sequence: CASSLGLNPTDTQYF. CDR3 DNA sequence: TGTGCCAGCAGCTTGGGGCTAAACCCCACAGATACGCAGTATTTT.

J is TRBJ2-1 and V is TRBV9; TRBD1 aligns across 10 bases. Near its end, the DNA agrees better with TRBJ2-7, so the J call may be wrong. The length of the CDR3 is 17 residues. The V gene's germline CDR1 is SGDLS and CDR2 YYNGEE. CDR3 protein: CASSPRGTGASYNEQYF. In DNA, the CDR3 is TGTGCCAGCAGCCCCCGAGGGACAGGGGCATCCTACAATGAGCAGTACTTC.

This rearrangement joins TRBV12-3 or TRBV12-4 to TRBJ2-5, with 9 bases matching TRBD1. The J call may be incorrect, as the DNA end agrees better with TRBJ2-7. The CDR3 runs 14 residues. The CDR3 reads CASSMGQGGDEQYF. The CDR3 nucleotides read TGTGCCAGCAGTATGGGACAGGGAGGCGACGAGCAGTACTTC.

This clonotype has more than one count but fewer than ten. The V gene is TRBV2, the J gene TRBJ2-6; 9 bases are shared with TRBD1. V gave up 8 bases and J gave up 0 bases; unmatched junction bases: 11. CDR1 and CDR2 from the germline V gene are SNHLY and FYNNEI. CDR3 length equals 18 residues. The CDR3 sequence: CASERSGQGSSGANVLTF. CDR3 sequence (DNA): TGTGCCAGCGAGAGAAGTGGACAGGGGAGCTCTGGGGCCAACGTCCTGACTTTC. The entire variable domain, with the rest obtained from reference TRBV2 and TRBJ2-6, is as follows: EPEVTQTPSHQVTQMGQEVILRCVPISNHLYFYWYRQILGQKVEFLVSFYNNEISEKSEIFDDQFSVERPDGSNFTLKIRSTKLEDSAMYFCASERSGQGSSGANVLTFGAGSRLTVL.

The CDR3 sequence: CSAREPGGVGGYTF. Here the CDR3 DNA reads TGCAGTGCTAGAGAACCAGGGGGCGTAGGAGGCTACACCTTC. This chain links TRBV20-1 with TRBJ1-2; 8 bases line up with TRBD1. The germline V gene has CDR1 DFQATT and CDR2 SNEGSKA (reference sequence). V lost 0 bases and J lost 8; bases outside the gene matches: 8. The CDR3 is 14 amino acids.

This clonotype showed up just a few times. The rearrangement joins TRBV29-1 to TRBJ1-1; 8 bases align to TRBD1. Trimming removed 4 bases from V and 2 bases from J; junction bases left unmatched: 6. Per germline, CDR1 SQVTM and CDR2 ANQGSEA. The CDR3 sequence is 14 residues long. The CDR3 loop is CSVAQGATNTEAFF. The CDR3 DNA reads TGCAGCGTTGCGCAGGGGGCCACCAACACTGAAGCTTTCTTT.

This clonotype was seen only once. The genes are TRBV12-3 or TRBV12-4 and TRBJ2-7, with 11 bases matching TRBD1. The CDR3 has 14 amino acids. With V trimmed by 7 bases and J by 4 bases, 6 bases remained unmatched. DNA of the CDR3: TGTGCCAGCAACCGGGGACAGGGGGAATACGAGCAGTACTTC. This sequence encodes CASNRGQGEYEQYF.

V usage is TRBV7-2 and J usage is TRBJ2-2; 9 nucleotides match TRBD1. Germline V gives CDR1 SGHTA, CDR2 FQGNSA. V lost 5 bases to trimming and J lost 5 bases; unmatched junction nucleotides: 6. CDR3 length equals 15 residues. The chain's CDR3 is CASSPGQGRTGELFF. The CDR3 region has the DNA TGTGCCAGCAGCCCCGGACAGGGGAGGACCGGGGAGCTGTTTTTT.

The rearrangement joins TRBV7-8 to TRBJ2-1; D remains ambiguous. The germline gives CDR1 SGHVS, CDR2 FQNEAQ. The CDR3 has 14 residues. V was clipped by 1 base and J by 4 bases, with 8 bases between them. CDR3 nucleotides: TGTGCCAGCAGCTTAGTAGAGACTTACAATGAGCAGTTCTTC. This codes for CASSLVETYNEQFF.